This record covers a single TCR beta chain. With random hexamers, reverse transcription was performed on about 0.5 to 1 ug of RNA. TCRdb reprocessed the immunoSEQ multiplex PCR reads with MiXCR, giving one entry per CDR3 protein. The sample yields 200,000 to 250,000 distinct CDR3 sequences, around 95% seen once. The multiple sclerosis controls were treatment-naive patients, and their relapsing-remitting disease was stable or active. Through negative isolation, CD4+ and CD8+ T cells were obtained, while TEMRA cells were enriched using FACS. This sample is part of a study of CD8 T cells in Susac syndrome. CDR3 length: 16 residues. Germline-derived CDR1 and CDR2 are MGHDK and SYGVNS. With 3 bases removed from V and 0 bases from J, the gap between germline ends came to 11 bases.

The chain employs TRBV25-1 and TRBJ2-2; D perhaps matches TRBD1 (6 bases). The origin of this receptor is a human donor with multiple sclerosis. The specimen sequenced was CD4+ T cells from PBMCs. CDR3 sequence: CASSDNGQSNTGELFF. CDR3 coding DNA: TGTGCCAGCAGTGACAACGGACAGTCGAACACCGGGGAGCTGTTTTTT.